This T cell receptor (beta chain) was sequenced for a study of blood T cell repertoires in COVID-19. Method: immunoSEQ multiplex PCR; TCRdb's copy keeps in-frame clones and lacks some. The data hold around 300,000 clones, with approximately 88% observed a single time. Germline V CDR1 and CDR2: SGHVS, FNYEAQ. Trimming stripped 1 base from V and 4 bases from J, with 7 bases between. The CDR3 extends over 13 amino acids. Material: PBMCs or T cells enriched from blood (not recorded which). J is TRBJ1-2 and V is TRBV7-6; D uncertain. The clonotype originates from a woman aged 30 to 39 who had recovered from COVID-19. CDR3 bases: TGTGCCAGCAGCTTAGAACAATTCTATGGCTACACCTTC. Residues: CASSLEQFYGYTF. Looking up the rest from reference TRBV7-6 and TRBJ1-2 gives the full variable domain: GAGVSQSPRYKVTKRGQDVALRCDPISGHVSLYWYRQALGQGPEFLTYFNYEAQQDKSGLPNDRFSAERPEGSISTLTIQRTEQRDSAMYRCASSLEQFYGYTFGSGTRLTVV.